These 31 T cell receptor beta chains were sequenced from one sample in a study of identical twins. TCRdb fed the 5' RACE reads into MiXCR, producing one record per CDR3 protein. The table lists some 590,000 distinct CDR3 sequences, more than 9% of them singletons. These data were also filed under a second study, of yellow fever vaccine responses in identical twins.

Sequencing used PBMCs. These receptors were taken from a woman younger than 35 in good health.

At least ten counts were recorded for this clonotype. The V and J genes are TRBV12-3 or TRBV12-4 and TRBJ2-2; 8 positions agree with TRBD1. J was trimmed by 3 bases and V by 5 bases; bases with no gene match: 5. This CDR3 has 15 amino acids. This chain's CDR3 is CASSRTGQDTGELFF. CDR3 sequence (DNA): TGTGCCAGCAGTCGCACGGGACAGGACACCGGGGAGCTGTTTTTT.

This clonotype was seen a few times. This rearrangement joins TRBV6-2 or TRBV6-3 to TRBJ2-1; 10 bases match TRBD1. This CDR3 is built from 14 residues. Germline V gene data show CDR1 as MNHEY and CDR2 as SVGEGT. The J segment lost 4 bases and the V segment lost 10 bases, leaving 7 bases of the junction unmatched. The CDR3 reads CATSRQGAYNEQFF. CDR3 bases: TGTGCCACCTCACGACAGGGGGCTTACAATGAGCAGTTCTTC.

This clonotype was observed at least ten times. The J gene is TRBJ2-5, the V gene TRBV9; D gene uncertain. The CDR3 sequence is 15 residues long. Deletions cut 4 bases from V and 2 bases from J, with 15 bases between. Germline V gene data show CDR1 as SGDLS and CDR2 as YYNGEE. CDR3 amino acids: CASSPLFLGQETQYF. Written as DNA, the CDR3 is TGTGCCAGCAGCCCGCTCTTTCTGGGACAAGAGACCCAGTACTTC.

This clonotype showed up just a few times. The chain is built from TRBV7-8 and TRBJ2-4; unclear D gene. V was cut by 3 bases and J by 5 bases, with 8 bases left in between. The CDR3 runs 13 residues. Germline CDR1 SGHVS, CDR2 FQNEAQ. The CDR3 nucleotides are TGTGCCAGCAGCTTCGGGCCCGAAAACATTCAGTACTTC. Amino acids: CASSFGPENIQYF. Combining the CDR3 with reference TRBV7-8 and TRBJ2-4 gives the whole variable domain GAGVSQSPRYKVAKRGQDVALRCDPISGHVSLFWYQQALGQGPEFLTYFQNEAQLDKSGLPSDRFFAERPEGSVSTLKIQRTQQEDSAVYLCASSFGPENIQYFGAGTRLSVL.

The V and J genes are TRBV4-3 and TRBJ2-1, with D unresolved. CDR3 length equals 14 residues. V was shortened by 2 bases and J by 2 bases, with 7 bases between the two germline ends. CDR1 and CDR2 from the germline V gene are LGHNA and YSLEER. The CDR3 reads CASSQLEAYNEQFF. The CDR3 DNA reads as TGCGCCAGCAGCCAACTAGAAGCCTACAATGAGCAGTTCTTC.

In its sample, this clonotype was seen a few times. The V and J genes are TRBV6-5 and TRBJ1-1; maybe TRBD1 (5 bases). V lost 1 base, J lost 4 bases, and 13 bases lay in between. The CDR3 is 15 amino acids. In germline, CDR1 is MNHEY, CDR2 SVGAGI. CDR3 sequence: CASSYLRGGGTEAFF. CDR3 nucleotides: TGTGCCAGCAGTTACTTGCGGGGTGGGGGCACTGAAGCTTTCTTT.

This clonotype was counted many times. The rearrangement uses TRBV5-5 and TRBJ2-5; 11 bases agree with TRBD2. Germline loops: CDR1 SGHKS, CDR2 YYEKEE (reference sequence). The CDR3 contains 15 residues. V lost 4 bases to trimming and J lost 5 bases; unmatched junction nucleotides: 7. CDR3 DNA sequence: TGTGCCAGCAGCAGAACTAGCGGGGGTTTGGAGACCCAGTACTTC. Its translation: CASSRTSGGLETQYF.

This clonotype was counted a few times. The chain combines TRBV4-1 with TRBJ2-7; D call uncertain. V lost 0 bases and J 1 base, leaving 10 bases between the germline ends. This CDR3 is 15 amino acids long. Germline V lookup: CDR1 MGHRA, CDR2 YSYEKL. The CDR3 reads CASSQDPARSYEQYF. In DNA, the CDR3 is TGCGCCAGCAGCCAAGATCCCGCCCGGTCCTACGAGCAGTACTTC.

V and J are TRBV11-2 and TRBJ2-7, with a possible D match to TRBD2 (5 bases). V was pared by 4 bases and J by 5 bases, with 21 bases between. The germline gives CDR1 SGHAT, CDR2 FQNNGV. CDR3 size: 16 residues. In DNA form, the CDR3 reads TGTGCCAGCAGCTCGGGATCGGACTGGCCCGACAACGAGCAGTACTTC. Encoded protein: CASSSGSDWPDNEQYF.

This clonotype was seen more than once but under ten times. CDR3 coding DNA: TGTGCCAGCAGCCCTACAGGGGGTCAGCTAAGCTCCTACAATGAGCAGTTCTTC. It specifies CASSPTGGQLSSYNEQFF. The chain joins TRBV4-2 to TRBJ2-1; 8 bases fit TRBD1. The CDR3 has 18 amino acids. Germline V CDR1 and CDR2: LGHNA, YNFKEQ. V lost 4 bases to trimming and J lost 0 bases; unmatched junction nucleotides: 11.

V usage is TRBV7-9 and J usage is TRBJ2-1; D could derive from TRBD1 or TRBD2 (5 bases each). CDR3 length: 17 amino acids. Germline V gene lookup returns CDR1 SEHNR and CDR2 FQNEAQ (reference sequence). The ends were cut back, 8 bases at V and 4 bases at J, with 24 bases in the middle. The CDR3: CASEDRGTGTEYNEQFF. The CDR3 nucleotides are TGTGCCAGCGAAGACCGGGGTACCGGGACGGAATACAATGAGCAGTTCTTC. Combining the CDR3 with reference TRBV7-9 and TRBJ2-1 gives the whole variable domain DTGVSQNPRHKITKRGQNVTFRCDPISEHNRLYWYRQTLGQGPEFLTYFQNEAQLEKSRLLSDRFSAERPKGSFSTLEIQRTEQGDSAMYLCASEDRGTGTEYNEQFFGPGTRLTVL.

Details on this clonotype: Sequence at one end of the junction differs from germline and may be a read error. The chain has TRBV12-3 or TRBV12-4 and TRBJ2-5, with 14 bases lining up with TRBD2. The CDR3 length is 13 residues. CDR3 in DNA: TGTGCCAGCAGCAAGACTAGCGGGGGGGCCTGGGACTTC. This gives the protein CASSKTSGGAWDF.

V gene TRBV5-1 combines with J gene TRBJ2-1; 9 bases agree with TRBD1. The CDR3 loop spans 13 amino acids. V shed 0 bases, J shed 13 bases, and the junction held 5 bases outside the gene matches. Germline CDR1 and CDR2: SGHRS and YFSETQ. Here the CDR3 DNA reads TGCGCCAGCAGCTTGGCCTTGGGACAGGGACAGTTCTTC. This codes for CASSLALGQGQFF.

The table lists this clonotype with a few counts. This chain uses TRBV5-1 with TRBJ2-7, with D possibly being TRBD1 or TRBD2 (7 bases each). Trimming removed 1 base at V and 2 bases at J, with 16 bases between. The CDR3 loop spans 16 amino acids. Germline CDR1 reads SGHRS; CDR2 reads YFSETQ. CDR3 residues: CASSLFRQGGTYEQYF. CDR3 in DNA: TGCGCCAGCAGCTTGTTTCGCCAGGGGGGGACCTACGAGCAGTACTTC.

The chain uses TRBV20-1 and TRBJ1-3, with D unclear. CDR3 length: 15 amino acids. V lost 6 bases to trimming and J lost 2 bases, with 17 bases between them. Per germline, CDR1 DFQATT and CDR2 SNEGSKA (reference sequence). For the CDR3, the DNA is TGCAGTGCAAAAGGTGCCGCCGGGGCTGGAAACACCATATATTTT. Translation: CSAKGAAGAGNTIYF.

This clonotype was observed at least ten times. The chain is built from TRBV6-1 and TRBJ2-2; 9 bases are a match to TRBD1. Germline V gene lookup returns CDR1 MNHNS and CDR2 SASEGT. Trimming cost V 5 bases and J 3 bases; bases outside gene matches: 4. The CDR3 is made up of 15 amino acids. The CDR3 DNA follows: TGTGCCAGCAGTCTTGGACAGGGGCACACCGGGGAGCTGTTTTTT. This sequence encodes CASSLGQGHTGELFF.

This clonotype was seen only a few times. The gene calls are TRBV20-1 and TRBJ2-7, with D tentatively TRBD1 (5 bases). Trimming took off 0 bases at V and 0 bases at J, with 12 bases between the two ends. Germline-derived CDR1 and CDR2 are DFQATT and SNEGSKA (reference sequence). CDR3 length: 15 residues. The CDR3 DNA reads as TGCAGTGCTAGAGAACCCCGGACACTCTCCTACGAGCAGTACTTC. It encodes CSAREPRTLSYEQYF.

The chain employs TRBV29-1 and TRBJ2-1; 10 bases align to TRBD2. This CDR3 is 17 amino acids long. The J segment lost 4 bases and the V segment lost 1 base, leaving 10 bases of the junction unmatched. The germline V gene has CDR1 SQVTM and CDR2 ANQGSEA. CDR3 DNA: TGCAGCGTTGAAGGGGGGAGACTAGCGGGTTCTTACAATGAGCAGTTCTTC. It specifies CSVEGGRLAGSYNEQFF.

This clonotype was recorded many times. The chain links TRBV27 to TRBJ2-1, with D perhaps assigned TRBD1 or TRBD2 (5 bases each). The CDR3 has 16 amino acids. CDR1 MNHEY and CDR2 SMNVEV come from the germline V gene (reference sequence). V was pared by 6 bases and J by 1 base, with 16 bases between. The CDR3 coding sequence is TGTGCCAGCAGCGTTTGGATTGGGGGTTCCTACAATGAGCAGTTCTTC. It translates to CASSVWIGGSYNEQFF.

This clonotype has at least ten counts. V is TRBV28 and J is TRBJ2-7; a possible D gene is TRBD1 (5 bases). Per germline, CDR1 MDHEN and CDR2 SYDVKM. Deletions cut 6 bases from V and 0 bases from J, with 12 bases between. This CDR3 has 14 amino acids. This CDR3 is CASSSTDSSYEQYF. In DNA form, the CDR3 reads TGTGCCAGCAGCTCGACAGACAGCTCCTACGAGCAGTACTTC. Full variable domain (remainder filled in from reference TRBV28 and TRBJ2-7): DVKVTQSSRYLVKRTGEKVFLECVQDMDHENMFWYRQDPGLGLRLIYFSYDVKMKEKGDIPEGYSVSREKKERFSLILESASTNQTSMYLCASSSTDSSYEQYFGPGTRLTVT.

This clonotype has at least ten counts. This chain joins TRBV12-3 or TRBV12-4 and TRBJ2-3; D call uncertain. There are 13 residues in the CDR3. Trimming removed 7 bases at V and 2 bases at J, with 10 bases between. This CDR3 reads CASTKFSTDTQYF. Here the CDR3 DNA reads TGTGCCAGCACAAAATTTTCCACAGATACGCAGTATTTT.

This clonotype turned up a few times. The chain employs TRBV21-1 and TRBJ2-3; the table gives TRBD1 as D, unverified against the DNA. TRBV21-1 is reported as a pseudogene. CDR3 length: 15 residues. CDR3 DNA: TGTGCCAGCAGCAAAGTGGGGGGCCACACAGATACGCAGTATTTT. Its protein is CASSKVGGHTDTQYF.

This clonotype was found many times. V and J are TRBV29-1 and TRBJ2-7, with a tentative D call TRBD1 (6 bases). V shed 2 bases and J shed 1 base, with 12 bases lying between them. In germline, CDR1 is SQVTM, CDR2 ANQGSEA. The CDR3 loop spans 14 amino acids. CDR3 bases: TGCAGCGTTGAAAATCAGGACAGTTCCTACGAGCAGTACTTC. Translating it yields CSVENQDSSYEQYF.

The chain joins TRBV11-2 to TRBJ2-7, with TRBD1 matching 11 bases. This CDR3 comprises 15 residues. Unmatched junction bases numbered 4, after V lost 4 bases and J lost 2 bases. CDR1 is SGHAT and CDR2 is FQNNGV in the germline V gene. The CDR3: CASSYGQGAPYEQYF. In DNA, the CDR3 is TGTGCCAGCAGCTACGGACAGGGGGCCCCCTACGAGCAGTACTTC.

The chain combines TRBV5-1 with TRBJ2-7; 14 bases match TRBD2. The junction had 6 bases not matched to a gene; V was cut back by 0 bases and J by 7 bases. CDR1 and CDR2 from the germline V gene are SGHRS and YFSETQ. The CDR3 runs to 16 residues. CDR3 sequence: CASSLVGTSGSEEQYF. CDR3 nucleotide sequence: TGCGCCAGCAGCTTGGTTGGGACTAGCGGGAGCGAAGAGCAGTACTTC.

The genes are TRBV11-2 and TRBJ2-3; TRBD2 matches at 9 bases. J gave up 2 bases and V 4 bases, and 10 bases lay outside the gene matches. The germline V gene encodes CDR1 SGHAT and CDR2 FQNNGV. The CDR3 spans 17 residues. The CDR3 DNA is TGTGCCAGCAGCTCACGGACTAGCGCAAAACACACAGATACGCAGTATTTT. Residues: CASSSRTSAKHTDTQYF.

This CDR3 reads CATSQGAVAFF. In DNA form, the CDR3 reads TGTGCCACCAGTCAGGGGGCTGTGGCTTTCTTT. The chain uses TRBV15 and TRBJ1-1; TRBD1 matches 8 bases. The germline V gene encodes CDR1 LNHNV and CDR2 YYDKDF (reference sequence). The CDR3 covers 11 residues. Losses at the gene ends were 6 bases for V and 11 bases for J; bases not matched to a gene: 5.

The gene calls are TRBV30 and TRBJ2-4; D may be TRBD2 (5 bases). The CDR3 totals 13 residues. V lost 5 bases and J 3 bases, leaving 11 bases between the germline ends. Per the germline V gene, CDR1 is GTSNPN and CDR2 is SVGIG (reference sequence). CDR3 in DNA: TGTGCCTGGGAGGGTACCAGCAAAAACATTCAGTACTTC. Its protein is CAWEGTSKNIQYF.

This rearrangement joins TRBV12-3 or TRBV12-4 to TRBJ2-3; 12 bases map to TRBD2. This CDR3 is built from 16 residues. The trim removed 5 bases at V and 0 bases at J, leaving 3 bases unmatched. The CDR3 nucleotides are TGTGCCAGCAGTGGCGGGACTAGCGGGAGCACAGATACGCAGTATTTT. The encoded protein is CASSGGTSGSTDTQYF.

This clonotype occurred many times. The CDR3 bases are TGCGCCAGCAGCTTGGGACTTACGAACACTGAAGCTTTCTTT. It translates to CASSLGLTNTEAFF. The V and J genes are TRBV5-1 and TRBJ1-1; D call uncertain. Germline V lookup: CDR1 SGHRS, CDR2 YFSETQ. V lost 0 bases and J lost 1, with 7 bases in between. CDR3 length equals 14 residues. Variable domain in full (rest from reference TRBV5-1 and TRBJ1-1): KAGVTQTPRYLIKTRGQQVTLSCSPISGHRSVSWYQQTPGQGLQFLFEYFSETQRNKGNFPGRFSGRQFSNSRSEMNVSTLELGDSALYLCASSLGLTNTEAFFGQGTRLTVV.

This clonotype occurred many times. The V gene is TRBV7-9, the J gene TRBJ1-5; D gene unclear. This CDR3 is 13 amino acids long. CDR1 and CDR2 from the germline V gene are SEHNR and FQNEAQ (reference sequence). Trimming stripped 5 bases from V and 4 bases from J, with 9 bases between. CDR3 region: CASSSPGNQPQHF. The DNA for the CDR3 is TGTGCCAGCAGCAGTCCGGGGAATCAGCCCCAGCATTTT.